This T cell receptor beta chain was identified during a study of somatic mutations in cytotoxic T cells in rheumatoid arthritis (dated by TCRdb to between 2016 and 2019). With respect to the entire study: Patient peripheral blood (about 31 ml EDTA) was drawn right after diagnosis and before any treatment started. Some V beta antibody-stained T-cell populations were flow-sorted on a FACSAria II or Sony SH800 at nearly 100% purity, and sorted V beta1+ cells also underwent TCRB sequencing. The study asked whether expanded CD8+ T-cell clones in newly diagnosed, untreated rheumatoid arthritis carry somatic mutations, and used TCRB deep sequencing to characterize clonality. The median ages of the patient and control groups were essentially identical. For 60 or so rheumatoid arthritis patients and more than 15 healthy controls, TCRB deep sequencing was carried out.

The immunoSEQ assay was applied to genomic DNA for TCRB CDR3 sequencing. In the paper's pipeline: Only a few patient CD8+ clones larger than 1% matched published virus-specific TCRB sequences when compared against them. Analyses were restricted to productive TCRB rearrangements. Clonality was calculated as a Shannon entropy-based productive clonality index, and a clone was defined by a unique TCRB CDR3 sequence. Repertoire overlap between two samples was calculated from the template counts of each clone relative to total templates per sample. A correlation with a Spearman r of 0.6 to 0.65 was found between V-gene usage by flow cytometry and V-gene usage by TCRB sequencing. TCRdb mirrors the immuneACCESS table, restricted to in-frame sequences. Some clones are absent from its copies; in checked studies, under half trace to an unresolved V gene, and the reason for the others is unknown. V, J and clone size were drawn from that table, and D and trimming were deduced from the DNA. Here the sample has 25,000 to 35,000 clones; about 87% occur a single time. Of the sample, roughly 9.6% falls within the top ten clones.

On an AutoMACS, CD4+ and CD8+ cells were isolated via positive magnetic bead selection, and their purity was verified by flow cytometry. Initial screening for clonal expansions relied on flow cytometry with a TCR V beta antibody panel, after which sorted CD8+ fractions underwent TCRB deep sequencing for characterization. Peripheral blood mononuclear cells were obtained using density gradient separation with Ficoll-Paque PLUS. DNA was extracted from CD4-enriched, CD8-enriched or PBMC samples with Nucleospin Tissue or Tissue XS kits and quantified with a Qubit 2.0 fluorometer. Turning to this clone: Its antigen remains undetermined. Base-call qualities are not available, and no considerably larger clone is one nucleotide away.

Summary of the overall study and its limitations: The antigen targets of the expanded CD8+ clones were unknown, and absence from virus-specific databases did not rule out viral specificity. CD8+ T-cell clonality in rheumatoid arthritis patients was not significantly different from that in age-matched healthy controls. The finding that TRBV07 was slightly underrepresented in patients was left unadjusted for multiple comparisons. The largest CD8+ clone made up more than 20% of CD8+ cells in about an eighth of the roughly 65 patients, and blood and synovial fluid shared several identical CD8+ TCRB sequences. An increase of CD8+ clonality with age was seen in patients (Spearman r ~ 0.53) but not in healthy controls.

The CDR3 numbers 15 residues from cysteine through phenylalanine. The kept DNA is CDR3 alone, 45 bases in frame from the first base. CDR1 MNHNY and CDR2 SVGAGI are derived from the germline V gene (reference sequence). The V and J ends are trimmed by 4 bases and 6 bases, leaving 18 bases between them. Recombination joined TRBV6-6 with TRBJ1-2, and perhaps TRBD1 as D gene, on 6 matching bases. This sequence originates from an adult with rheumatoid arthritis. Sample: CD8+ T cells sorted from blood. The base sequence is TGTGCCAGCAGTTCTGTCGACAGGACTAAACATGGCTACACCTTC. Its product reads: CASSSVDRTKHGYTF.